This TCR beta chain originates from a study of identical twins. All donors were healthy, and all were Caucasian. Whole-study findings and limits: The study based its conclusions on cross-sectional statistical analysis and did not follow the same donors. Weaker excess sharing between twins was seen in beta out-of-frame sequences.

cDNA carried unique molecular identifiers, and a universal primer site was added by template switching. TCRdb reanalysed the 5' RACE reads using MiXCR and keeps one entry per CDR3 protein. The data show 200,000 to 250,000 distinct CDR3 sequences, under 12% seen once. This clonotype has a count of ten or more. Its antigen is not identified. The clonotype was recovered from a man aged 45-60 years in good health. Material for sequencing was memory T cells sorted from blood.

The CDR3 region has the DNA TGTGCCAGCAGTTTATCCGGGACAGGGGGCGAGAACACTGAAGCTTTCTTT. It translates to CASSLSGTGGENTEAFF. The chain carries TRBV27 and TRBJ1-1, with TRBD1 matching over 12 bases. The CDR3 is 17 amino acids. The ends lost 0 bases at V and 1 base at J; junction bases unmatched: 3. Germline values: CDR1 MNHEY, CDR2 SMNVEV (reference sequence).